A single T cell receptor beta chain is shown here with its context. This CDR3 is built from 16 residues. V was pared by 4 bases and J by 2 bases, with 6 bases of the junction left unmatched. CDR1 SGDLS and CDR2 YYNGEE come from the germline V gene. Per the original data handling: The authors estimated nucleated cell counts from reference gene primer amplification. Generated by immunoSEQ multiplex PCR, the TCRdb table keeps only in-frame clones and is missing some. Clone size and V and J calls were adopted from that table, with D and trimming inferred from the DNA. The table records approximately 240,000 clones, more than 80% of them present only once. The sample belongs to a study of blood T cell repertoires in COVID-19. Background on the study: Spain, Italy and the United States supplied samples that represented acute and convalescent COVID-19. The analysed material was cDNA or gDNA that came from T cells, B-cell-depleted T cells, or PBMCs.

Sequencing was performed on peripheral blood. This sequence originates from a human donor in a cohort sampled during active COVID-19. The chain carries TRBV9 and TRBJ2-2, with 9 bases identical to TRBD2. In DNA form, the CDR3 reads TGTGCCAGCAGCCTTAGCGGGGGCCAAAACACCGGGGAGCTGTTTTTT. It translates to CASSLSGGQNTGELFF.